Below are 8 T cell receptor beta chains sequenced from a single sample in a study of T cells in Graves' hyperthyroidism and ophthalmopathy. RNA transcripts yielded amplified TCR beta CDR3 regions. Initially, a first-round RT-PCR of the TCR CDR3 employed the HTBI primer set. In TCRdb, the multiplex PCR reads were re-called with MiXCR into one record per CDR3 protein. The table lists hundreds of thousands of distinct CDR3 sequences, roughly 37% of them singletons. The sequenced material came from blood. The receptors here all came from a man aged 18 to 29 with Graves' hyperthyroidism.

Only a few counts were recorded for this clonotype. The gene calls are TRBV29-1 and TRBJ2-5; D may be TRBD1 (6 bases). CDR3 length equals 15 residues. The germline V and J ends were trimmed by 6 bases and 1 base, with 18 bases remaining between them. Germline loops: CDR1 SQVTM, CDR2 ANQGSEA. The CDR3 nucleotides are TGCAGCGTGTTTTGGACAGCTTGGGGCCAAGAGACCCAGTACTTC. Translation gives CSVFWTAWGQETQYF.

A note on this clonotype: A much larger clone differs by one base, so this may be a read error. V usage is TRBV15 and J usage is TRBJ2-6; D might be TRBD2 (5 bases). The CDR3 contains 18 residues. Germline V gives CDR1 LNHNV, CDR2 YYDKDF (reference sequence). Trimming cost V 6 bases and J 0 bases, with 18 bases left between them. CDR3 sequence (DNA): TGTGCCACCAGTCCCGGGGTGATTACAAGCTCTGGGGCCAACGTCCTGACTTTC. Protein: CATSPGVITSSGANVLTF.

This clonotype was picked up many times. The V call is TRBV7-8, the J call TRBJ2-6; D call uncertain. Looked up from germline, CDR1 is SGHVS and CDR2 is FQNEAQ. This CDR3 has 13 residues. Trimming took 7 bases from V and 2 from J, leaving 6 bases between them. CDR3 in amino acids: CASTLTGANVLTF. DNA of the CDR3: TGTGCCAGCACCCTTACTGGGGCCAACGTCCTGACTTTC.

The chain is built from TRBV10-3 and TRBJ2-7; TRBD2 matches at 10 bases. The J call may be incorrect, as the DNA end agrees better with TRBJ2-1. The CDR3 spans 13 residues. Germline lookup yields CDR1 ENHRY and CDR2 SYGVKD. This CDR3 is CAIRAAGGREQFF. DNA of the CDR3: TGTGCCATCAGGGCAGCGGGGGGGCGAGAGCAGTTCTTC.

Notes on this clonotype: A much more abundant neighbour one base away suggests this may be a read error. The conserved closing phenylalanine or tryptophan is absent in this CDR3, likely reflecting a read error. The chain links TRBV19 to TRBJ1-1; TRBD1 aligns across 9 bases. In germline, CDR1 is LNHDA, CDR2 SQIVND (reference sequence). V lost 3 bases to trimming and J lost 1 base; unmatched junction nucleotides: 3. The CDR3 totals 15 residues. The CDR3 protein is CASSMGDRANTEAFL. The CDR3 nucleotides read TGTGCCAGTAGTATGGGGGACAGGGCGAACACTGAAGCTTTCCTT.

This CDR3 reads CATSRHGAGVLNTGELFF. CDR3 DNA: TGTGCCACCAGCAGGCATGGGGCGGGAGTCCTGAACACCGGGGAGCTGTTTTTT. V and J are TRBV15 and TRBJ2-2; 7 bases are a match to TRBD2. Germline V gene lookup returns CDR1 LNHNV and CDR2 YYDKDF (reference sequence). Trimming cost V 3 bases and J 1 base; bases outside gene matches: 11. The CDR3 is 18 residues long.

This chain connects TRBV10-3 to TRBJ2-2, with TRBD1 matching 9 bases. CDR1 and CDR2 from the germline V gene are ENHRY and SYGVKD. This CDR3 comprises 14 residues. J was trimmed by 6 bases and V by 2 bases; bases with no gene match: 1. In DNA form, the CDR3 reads TGTGCCATCAGTGAGGGGACAGGGTCCGGGGAGCTGTTTTTT. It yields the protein CAISEGTGSGELFF.

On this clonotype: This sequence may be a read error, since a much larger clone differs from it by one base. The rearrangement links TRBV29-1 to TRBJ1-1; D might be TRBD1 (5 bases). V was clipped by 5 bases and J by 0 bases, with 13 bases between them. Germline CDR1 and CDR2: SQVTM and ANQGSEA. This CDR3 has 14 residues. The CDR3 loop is CSVWGQLVNTEAFF. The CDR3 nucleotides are TGCAGCGTTTGGGGCCAACTGGTGAACACTGAAGCTTTCTTT.